These T cell receptor beta chains were read from a single sample in a study of blood T cell repertoires in COVID-19. The data were produced by immunoSEQ multiplex PCR, yet TCRdb's version contains in-frame clones alone and is incomplete. The table has 50,000 or so clones, 85% to 95% seen once; the top ten hold around 9.7%. Sequenced input: peripheral blood. All receptors derive from an elderly woman with acute or convalescent COVID-19. Both conserved end residues are part of each CDR3. The D gene is left open where the match is weak. Some rows mark clone size as missing; the rest say once, few, many or name a class of expanded clone.

j_call clone_size d_call v_call cdr3_aa cdr3_nt
TRBJ1-6 - TRBD1 TRBV6-2/TRBV6-3 CASSRRTGDNSPLHF TGTGCCAGCAGCAGACGGACAGGGGATAATTCACCCCTCCACTTT
TRBJ2-1 few TRBD1 TRBV6-4 CASSDSPGQGALDEQFF TGTGCCAGCAGTGACTCTCCAGGACAGGGGGCGCTTGATGAGCAGTTCTTC
TRBJ1-6 - TRBD1 TRBV18 CASSPTGMDSPLHF TGTGCCAGCTCACCGACAGGGATGGATTCACCCCTCCACTTT
TRBJ2-5 - TRBD2 TRBV5-6 CASCPGVGEGETQYF TGTGCCAGCTGTCCCGGTGTGGGGGAGGGTGAGACCCAGTACTTC
TRBJ1-6 once TRBD1 TRBV7-8 CASSSQGALSNSPLHF TGTGCCAGCAGCTCGCAGGGGGCGCTCAGTAATTCACCCCTCCACTTT
TRBJ2-1 - - TRBV9 CASSVGASEYNEQFF TGTGCCAGCAGCGTAGGAGCTAGCGAATACAATGAGCAGTTCTTC
TRBJ2-1 - TRBD2 TRBV7-6 CASRRRPGLAGGRSSYNEQFF TGTGCCAGCAGACGACGCCCGGGACTAGCGGGAGGACGGAGCTCCTACAATGAGCAGTTCTTC
TRBJ2-7 - - TRBV25-1 CASSDPRGYEQYF TGTGCCAGCAGTGACCCTCGGGGCTACGAGCAGTACTTC
TRBJ2-1 - TRBD2 TRBV7-9 CASAEWEGRNEQFF TGTGCCAGTGCGGAGTGGGAGGGGAGGAATGAGCAGTTCTTC
TRBJ1-2 - TRBD1 TRBV5-1 CASSSAGPGQGGGYTF TGCGCCAGCAGCTCGGCAGGTCCGGGACAGGGGGGTGGCTACACCTTC
TRBJ1-1 - - TRBV7-9 CASTAGQMNTEAFF TGTGCCAGCACCGCGGGGCAAATGAACACTGAAGCTTTCTTT
TRBJ1-2 few TRBD1 TRBV5-1 CASRQGTVNYGYTF TGCGCCAGCAGACAGGGGACGGTTAACTATGGCTACACCTTC
TRBJ1-1 - - TRBV2 CASTPWQGRNTEAFF TGTGCCAGCACCCCCTGGCAGGGGAGAAACACTGAAGCTTTCTTT
TRBJ2-7 - TRBD1 TRBV10-3 CASGQGSYEQYF TGTGCCAGCGGACAGGGTAGCTACGAGCAGTACTTC
TRBJ2-1 - TRBD2 TRBV5-4 CASFRTSGTIDEQFF TGTGCCAGCTTCCGGACTAGCGGGACCATCGATGAGCAGTTCTTC
TRBJ1-2 - TRBD1 TRBV4-2 CASSRSPGQGISSYTF TGTGCCAGCAGCCGTTCACCGGGACAGGGGATAAGTAGCTACACCTTC
TRBJ1-6 - - TRBV18 CASSTDSLVHNSPLHF TGTGCCAGCTCAACGGACAGTCTAGTCCATAATTCACCCCTCCACTTT
TRBJ1-1 - - TRBV3-1/TRBV3-2 CASSRGYTEAFF TGTGCCAGCAGCCGAGGGTACACTGAAGCTTTCTTT
TRBJ2-7 - - TRBV21-1 CASATTSTYEQYF TGTGCCAGCGCTACCACTTCTACCTACGAGCAGTACTTC
TRBJ2-7 once - TRBV15 CATSRGIAGSYEQYF TGTGCCACCAGCAGAGGAATTGCGGGGTCCTACGAGCAGTACTTC
TRBJ2-2 - - TRBV18 CASSPRQPGTGELFF TGTGCCAGCTCACCACGCCAACCGGGGACCGGGGAGCTGTTTTTT
TRBJ1-1 - - TRBV6-5 CASSYARNTEAFF TGTGCCAGCAGTTACGCCAGGAACACTGAAGCTTTCTTT
TRBJ2-6 - - TRBV21-1 CASSPNSGANVLTF TGTGCCAGCAGCCCCAACTCTGGGGCCAACGTCCTGACTTTC
TRBJ2-5 - TRBD2 TRBV6-2/TRBV6-3 CASSYSLAGEETQYF TGTGCCAGCAGTTACTCCCTAGCGGGAGAAGAGACCCAGTACTTC
TRBJ2-1 - - TRBV9 CASSVTTGSYNEQFF TGTGCCAGCAGCGTAACCACAGGCTCCTACAATGAGCAGTTCTTC
TRBJ1-1 - TRBD1 TRBV7-2 CASSLVGTGGRTEAFF TGTGCCAGCAGCTTAGTTGGGACAGGGGGAAGGACTGAAGCTTTCTTT
TRBJ1-6 - - TRBV5-6 CASSLYLQASPLHF TGTGCCAGCAGCTTGTACCTGCAGGCTTCACCCCTCCACTTT
TRBJ1-5 once TRBD1 TRBV19 CASRGQTPGSNQPQHF TGTGCCAGTAGGGGACAGACGCCGGGTAGCAATCAGCCCCAGCATTTT
TRBJ2-1 - TRBD2 TRBV6-2/TRBV6-3 CASSYSPPSGIYNEQFF TGTGCCAGCAGTTACTCCCCCCCTAGCGGGATCTACAATGAGCAGTTCTTC
TRBJ2-5 - TRBD2 TRBV27 CASRGLAGAEEITQYF TGTGCCAGCAGGGGACTAGCGGGAGCAGAAGAGATAACCCAGTACTTC
TRBJ1-3 - TRBD1 TRBV30 CAWSVQGDTIYF TGTGCCTGGAGTGTACAGGGGGACACCATATATTTT
TRBJ2-3 - - TRBV5-4 CASSLVRGLKQDTQYF TGTGCCAGCAGCTTGGTGAGGGGACTGAAACAAGATACGCAGTATTTT